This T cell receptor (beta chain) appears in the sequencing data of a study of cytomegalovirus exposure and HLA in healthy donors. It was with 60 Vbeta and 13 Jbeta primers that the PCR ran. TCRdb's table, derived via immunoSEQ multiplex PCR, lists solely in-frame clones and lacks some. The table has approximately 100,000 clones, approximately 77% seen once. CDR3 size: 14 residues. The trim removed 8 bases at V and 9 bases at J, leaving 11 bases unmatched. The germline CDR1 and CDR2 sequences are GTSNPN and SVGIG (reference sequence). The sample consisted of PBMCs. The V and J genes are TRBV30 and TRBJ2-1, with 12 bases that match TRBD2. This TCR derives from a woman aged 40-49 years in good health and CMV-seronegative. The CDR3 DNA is TGTGCCCTCGGTGCGACTAGCGGGGGAGGTGAGCAGTTCTTC. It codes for CALGATSGGGEQFF.